This T cell receptor (beta chain) derives from a study of T-cell reconstitution after alpha-beta-depleted transplantation in children. The study, taken as a whole, reports: Reported findings indicate that, about two months after transplant, alpha-beta T cells came from several hundred expanded clones, which were derived from non-depleted graft cells.

Concerning this clonotype: The antigen remains undetermined.

The library targeted TCRbeta and was prepared with unique molecular identifiers. TCRdb re-called the PCR reads through MiXCR, storing one row per CDR3 protein. The table shows 440,000 or so distinct CDR3 sequences, with around two fifths occurring only once. V gave up 5 bases and J gave up 12 bases, with 19 bases separating them. CDR1 and CDR2 from the germline V gene are DFQATT and SNEGSKA (reference sequence). The CDR3 contains 12 residues. The chain employs TRBV20-1 and TRBJ1-2; possibly TRBD1 for D (6 bases). The input for sequencing was PBMCs, taken before TCRalphabeta/CD19-depleted stem cell transplant. This clonotype originated in a girl aged 2 to 10 with aplastic anemia, due to receive a stem cell transplant. The CDR3 spells CSALGRGQVHTF. In nucleotides, the CDR3 is TGCAGTGCTTTGGGCAGGGGACAAGTCCACACCTTC.